The sequence of this T cell receptor (beta chain) was determined in a study of blood T cell repertoires in COVID-19. Background on the study: The United States, Italy and Spain supplied acute and convalescent COVID-19 samples.

As handled by the study authors: Nucleated cell counts were estimated from reference gene primer amplification. Here immunoSEQ multiplex PCR was the method, and the copy in TCRdb shows in-frame clones only, minus some. The V and J calls and the clone size are those of that table, but D and trimming were determined from the DNA. The profile shows some 200,000 clones, about 79% of them singletons. Germline CDR1 and CDR2: SGHDT and YYEEEE. V lost 4 bases to trimming and J lost 5 bases, with 12 bases between them. The CDR3 runs to 13 residues. The sample consisted of peripheral blood. The V and J genes are TRBV5-6 and TRBJ1-2; D unresolved. The TCR was taken from a human donor in a cohort sampled during active COVID-19. CDR3: CASSPNGGYGYTF. The CDR3 DNA sequence: TGTGCCAGCAGCCCAAACGGTGGTTATGGCTACACCTTC.